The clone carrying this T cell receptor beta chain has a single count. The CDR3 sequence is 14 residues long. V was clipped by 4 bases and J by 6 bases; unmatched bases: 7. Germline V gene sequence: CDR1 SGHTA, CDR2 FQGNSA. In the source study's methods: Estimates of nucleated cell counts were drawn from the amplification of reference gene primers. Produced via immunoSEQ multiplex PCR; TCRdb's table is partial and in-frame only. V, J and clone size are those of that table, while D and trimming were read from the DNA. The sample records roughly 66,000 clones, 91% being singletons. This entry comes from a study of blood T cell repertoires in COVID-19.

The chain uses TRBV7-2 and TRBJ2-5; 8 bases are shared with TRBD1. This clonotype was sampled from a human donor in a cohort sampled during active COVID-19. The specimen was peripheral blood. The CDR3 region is CASSSRTGSKTQYF. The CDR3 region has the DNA TGTGCCAGCAGCTCCCGGACAGGGAGTAAGACCCAGTACTTC.